This T cell receptor beta chain was found in a study of human T cells and chemical hapten exposure. Study background: From small differences in pooled library volume came most of the variation in per-sample TCR yields. Overall study results and limits: The number of TCRs above 1 in 1000 frequency did not change after DPC sensitization.

Unfractionated whole blood yielded the extracted total RNA. Individual cDNA molecules (in the library) carried attached unique molecular identifiers. Under the authors' procedure: Counts of TCRs in each sample centred on a median of about 99,000 and extended from about 20,000 to 690,000. A single record per CDR3 protein comes from TCRdb applying MiXCR to the reads. TCRdb assigned the V and J calls; the authors' analysis was not used. The sample has 100,000 to 150,000 distinct CDR3 sequences; about 8.9% are singletons. Turning to this clonotype: Its antigen is unidentified.

V was pared by 6 bases and J by 2 bases, with 19 bases between. The germline CDR1 and CDR2 sequences are DFQATT and SNEGSKA (reference sequence). This CDR3 comprises 15 residues. Sample: whole blood. The chain links TRBV20-1 to TRBJ2-5; D assignment may be TRBD1 or TRBD2 (6 bases each). The origin of this receptor is a human donor in good health. Some clones in this sample may be carry-over from other donors' samples. The chain's CDR3 is CSAEGPAGEQETQYF. The CDR3 DNA reads TGCAGTGCGGAGGGACCAGCAGGGGAACAAGAGACCCAGTACTTC.